One sample yielded the 3 T cell receptor beta chains listed below, sequenced in a study of a mutant IDH1 vaccine in newly diagnosed glioma. Using immunoSEQ multiplex PCR, the repertoire was profiled, and TCRdb retains in-frame clones only, with some absent. Here the sample spans tens of thousands of clones, under 80% being singletons. Their antigens are not known. Described time point: week 35, safety follow-up. It was 300 ug of mutant IDH1 20-mer peptide that made up each vaccine dose, given with topical imiquimod. The source was PBMCs, collected from a glioma patient whose treatment included an IDH1 peptide vaccine. The receptor set was obtained from a man aged 45-60 years with glioma.

V and J are TRBV29-1 and TRBJ2-5; D unclear. With 1 base removed from V and 2 bases from J, the gap between germline ends came to 20 bases. The CDR3 is 17 amino acids. Germline V gene sequence: CDR1 SQVTM, CDR2 ANQGSEA. The CDR3 bases are TGCAGCGTTGAAGCCGGGCGGAGCAGGCTCGTGCAAGAGACCCAGTACTTC. Amino acid sequence: CSVEAGRSRLVQETQYF.

This clone turned up a few times. The gene calls are TRBV6-4 and TRBJ2-7; 8 nucleotides line up with TRBD1. The CDR3 length is 14 residues. The germline V gene has CDR1 MRHNA and CDR2 SNTAGT. J was trimmed by 0 bases and V by 8 bases; bases with no gene match: 6. This chain's CDR3 is CASLTGVYSYEQYF. DNA for the CDR3: TGTGCCAGCTTGACAGGGGTCTACTCCTACGAGCAGTACTTC.

The J gene is TRBJ1-3, the V gene TRBV4-1; D may be TRBD1 (6 bases). The CDR3 has 16 residues. Germline CDR1 and CDR2: MGHRA and YSYEKL. V was clipped by 2 bases and J by 2 bases, with 13 bases between them. The CDR3 reads CASSQLDSATGNTIYF. CDR3 bases: TGCGCCAGCAGCCAACTGGACAGCGCCACTGGAAACACCATATATTTT.